A single sample is the source of the 10 T cell receptor beta chains below, sequenced in a study of sequential checkpoint blockade in melanoma. Treatment reported: randomized to nivolumab then ipilimumab (arm A) or the reverse (arm B). Data came from immunoSEQ multiplex PCR; TCRdb stores just in-frame clones and leaves some out. This table holds roughly 20,000 clones, around 72% found once. The sample was tumor tissue (inferred from file names), taken from a patient given nivolumab and ipilimumab in sequence. The receptors stem from a human donor with melanoma.

The CDR3 loop reads CASKDPGELFF. The CDR3 coding sequence is TGTGCCAGCAAGGATCCCGGGGAGCTGTTTTTT. The chain employs TRBV6-7 and TRBJ2-2; D is uncertain. TRBV6-7 is sorted into the ORF group, with uncertain function. The ends were cut back, 7 bases at V and 6 bases at J, with 6 bases in the middle. The CDR3 is 11 amino acids.

The rearrangement uses TRBV7-5 and TRBJ2-1; the table names TRBD1, a call not compared with the DNA. TRBV7-5 is listed as a pseudogene. The CDR3 consists of 16 residues. The CDR3 nucleotides read TGTGCCAGCAGCTTGGGGACACCGAAACGATTCAATGAGCAGTTCTTC. Amino acids: CASSLGTPKRFNEQFF.

This rearrangement joins TRBV10-2 to TRBJ2-3, with 8 bases identical to TRBD1. There are 19 residues in the CDR3. Germline lookup yields CDR1 WSHSY and CDR2 SAAADI. With 3 bases clipped from V and 4 bases from J, the junction kept 18 bases outside the gene matches. CDR3 region: CASSEGQGAWRSTADTQYF. CDR3 sequence (DNA): TGCGCCAGCAGTGAAGGGCAGGGGGCCTGGAGATCGACCGCAGATACGCAGTATTTT.

V gene TRBV29-1 combines with J gene TRBJ1-6; a weak D match, TRBD1 (5 bases). CDR3 length: 14 residues. Germline V lookup: CDR1 SQVTM, CDR2 ANQGSEA. Trimming stripped 5 bases from V and 7 bases from J, with 15 bases between. CDR3 in DNA: TGCAGCGTTCGATTAGACAGTTCGAATTCACCCCTCCACTTT. It codes for CSVRLDSSNSPLHF.

The rearrangement uses TRBV10-2 and TRBJ1-5, with D perhaps TRBD1 (5 bases). The CDR3 is made up of 12 amino acids. The germline gives CDR1 WSHSY, CDR2 SAAADI. Trimming took off 0 bases at V and 9 bases at J, with 6 bases between the two ends. The CDR3 protein is CASSESRGPQHF. In nucleotides, the CDR3 is TGCGCCAGCAGTGAGTCGAGGGGGCCCCAGCATTTT.

This clone was counted a few times. The CDR3 nucleotides are TGCGCCAGCAGCTACTCCGGGACAGGGGGCTCGGATACGCAGTATTTT. It codes for CASSYSGTGGSDTQYF. V gene TRBV5-1 combines with J gene TRBJ2-3; 12 bases match TRBD1. CDR1 and CDR2 from the germline V gene are SGHRS and YFSETQ. The CDR3 consists of 16 residues. The V gene end was trimmed by 3 bases and the J gene end by 6 bases; junction bases not matched to a gene: 8.

J is TRBJ2-1 and V is TRBV25-1, with 9 bases matching TRBD1. The CDR3 runs to 14 residues. The germline CDR1 and CDR2 sequences are MGHDK and SYGVNS. The J segment lost 7 bases and the V segment lost 3 bases, leaving 4 bases of the junction unmatched. This chain's CDR3 is CASSEGQGGNEQFF. CDR3 in DNA: TGTGCCAGCAGTGAGGGACAGGGAGGGAATGAGCAGTTCTTC.

V gene TRBV14 combines with J gene TRBJ2-1; TRBD2 is a possible D gene (5 bases). The germline CDR1 and CDR2 sequences are SGHDN and FVKESK. CDR3 length: 12 residues. V gave up 4 bases and J gave up 15 bases, with 16 bases separating them. The CDR3 region has the DNA TGTGCCAGCAGCCCGTTGGGAGCGATTTCGTTCTTC. Translation: CASSPLGAISFF. The full variable domain, with the rest looked up from reference TRBV14 and TRBJ2-1, is EAGVTQFPSHSVIEKGQTVTLRCDPISGHDNLYWYRRVMGKEIKFLLHFVKESKQDESGMPNNRFLAERTGGTYSTLKVQPAELEDSGVYFCASSPLGAISFFGPGTRLTVL.

V gene TRBV7-8 combines with J gene TRBJ2-5; 8 nucleotides line up with TRBD1. V shed 5 bases and J 0 bases; nucleotides not matched to a gene: 8. This CDR3 is 16 amino acids long. In germline, CDR1 is SGHVS, CDR2 FQNEAQ. CDR3: CASSPRTGTYQETQYF. As DNA, the CDR3 is TGTGCCAGCAGCCCTCGGACAGGGACGTACCAAGAGACCCAGTACTTC. The full variable domain, in which reference TRBV7-8 and TRBJ2-5 provide the parts outside the CDR3, is GAGVSQSPRYKVAKRGQDVALRCDPISGHVSLFWYQQALGQGPEFLTYFQNEAQLDKSGLPSDRFFAERPEGSVSTLKIQRTQQEDSAVYLCASSPRTGTYQETQYFGPGTRLLVL.

Only a few counts were recorded for this clone. This chain uses TRBV6-1 with TRBJ2-3; 8 nucleotides match TRBD2. The CDR3 consists of 17 residues. Trimming at V came to 0 bases and at J to 3 bases, leaving 8 bases not matched to a gene. From germline, CDR1 is MNHNS and CDR2 SASEGT. CDR3 coding DNA: TGTGCCAGCAGTGAAGCGGTCGCGGGAGGCTCGACAGATACGCAGTATTTT. Its translation is CASSEAVAGGSTDTQYF.